One sample yielded the 5 T cell receptor beta chains listed below, sequenced in a study of T cell repertoires in cytomegalovirus infection. TCRdb redid the calling of the reads with MiXCR, one entry per CDR3 protein. Here the sample spans 370,000 or so distinct CDR3 sequences, roughly 36% being singletons. Antigen specificity for these receptors is unknown. The sequencing used cultured PBMCs, collected from culture after CMV antigen stimulation. Receptors originate from a human donor in good health (CMV status not recorded). Some clones in this sample may be carry-over from other donors' samples.

The chain's CDR3 is CSARRQDHKQYF. CDR3 DNA sequence: TGCAGTGCTAGACGACAGGACCATAAGCAGTATTTT. The J gene is TRBJ2-3, the V gene TRBV20-1; D may be TRBD1 (6 bases). Per the germline V gene, CDR1 is DFQATT and CDR2 is SNEGSKA (reference sequence). V was cut by 2 bases and J by 11 bases, with 14 bases left in between. The CDR3 loop spans 12 amino acids.

V is TRBV10-3 and J is TRBJ1-2, with TRBD1 matching over 12 bases. V shed 3 bases and J 6 bases; nucleotides not matched to a gene: 8. Germline V gene data show CDR1 as ENHRY and CDR2 as SYGVKD. This CDR3 contains 16 residues. CDR3 residues: CAISDTGTGGVDGYTF. The CDR3 DNA reads TGTGCCATCAGTGACACCGGGACAGGGGGCGTTGATGGCTACACCTTC.

In its sample, this clonotype was seen a few times. The chain employs TRBV19 and TRBJ2-1; TRBD2 aligns across 11 bases. V trimming: 7 bases; J trimming: 5 bases; junction bases outside the gene matches: 10. This CDR3 has 16 residues. CDR1 LNHDA and CDR2 SQIVND come from the germline V gene (reference sequence). This CDR3 is CASTIIAGGPNNEQFF. The CDR3 nucleotides are TGTGCCAGTACGATCATAGCGGGAGGGCCGAACAATGAGCAGTTCTTC.

This clonotype was recorded a few times. The chain uses TRBV19 and TRBJ2-1; D is possibly TRBD1 or TRBD2 (5 bases each). V was pared by 10 bases and J by 9 bases, with 19 bases between. This CDR3 is built from 13 residues. Germline CDR1 reads LNHDA; CDR2 reads SQIVND (reference sequence). The CDR3 reads CATKERGVSEQFF. The CDR3 region has the DNA TGTGCCACGAAGGAGAGGGGCGTTAGTGAGCAGTTCTTC.

The chain recombines TRBV12-3 or TRBV12-4 with TRBJ1-5, with D possibly TRBD1 on 5 matching bases. This CDR3 spans 16 amino acids. Trimming left V 5 bases short and J 2 bases short, with 16 bases between. For the CDR3, the DNA is TGTGCCAGCAGTATACCGGGGCGATCAGGCAATCAGCCCCAGCATTTT. It is translated as CASSIPGRSGNQPQHF.